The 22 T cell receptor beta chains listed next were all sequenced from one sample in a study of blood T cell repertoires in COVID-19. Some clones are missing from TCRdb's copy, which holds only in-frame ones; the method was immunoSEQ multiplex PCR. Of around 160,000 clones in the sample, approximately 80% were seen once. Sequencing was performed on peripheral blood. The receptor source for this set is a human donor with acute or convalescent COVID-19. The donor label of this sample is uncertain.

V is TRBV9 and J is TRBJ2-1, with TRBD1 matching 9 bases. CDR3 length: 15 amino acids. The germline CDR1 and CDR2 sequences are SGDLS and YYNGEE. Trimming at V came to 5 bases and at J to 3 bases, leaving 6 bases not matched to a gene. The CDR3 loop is CASSVTGGLYNEQFF. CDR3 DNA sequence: TGTGCCAGCAGTGTTACAGGGGGCCTCTACAATGAGCAGTTCTTC.

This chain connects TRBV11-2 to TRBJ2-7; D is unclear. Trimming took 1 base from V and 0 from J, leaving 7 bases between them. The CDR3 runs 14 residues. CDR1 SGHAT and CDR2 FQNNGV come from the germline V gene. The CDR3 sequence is CASSLVLRSYEQYF. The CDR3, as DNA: TGTGCCAGCAGCTTAGTTCTTCGCTCCTACGAGCAGTACTTC.

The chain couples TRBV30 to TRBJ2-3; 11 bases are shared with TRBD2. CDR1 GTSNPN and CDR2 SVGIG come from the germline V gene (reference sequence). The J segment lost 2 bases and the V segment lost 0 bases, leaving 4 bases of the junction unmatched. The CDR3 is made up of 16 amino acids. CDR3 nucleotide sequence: TGTGCCTGGAGTGTAGGGACTAGCGGCCTCACAGATACGCAGTATTTT. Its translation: CAWSVGTSGLTDTQYF.

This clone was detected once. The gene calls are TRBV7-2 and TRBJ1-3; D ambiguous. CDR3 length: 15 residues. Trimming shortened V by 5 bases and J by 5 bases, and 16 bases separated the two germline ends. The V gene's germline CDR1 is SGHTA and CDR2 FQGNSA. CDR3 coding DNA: TGTGCCAGCAGCAAGCCCCCCGAAGTTAGAAACACCATATATTTT. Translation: CASSKPPEVRNTIYF.

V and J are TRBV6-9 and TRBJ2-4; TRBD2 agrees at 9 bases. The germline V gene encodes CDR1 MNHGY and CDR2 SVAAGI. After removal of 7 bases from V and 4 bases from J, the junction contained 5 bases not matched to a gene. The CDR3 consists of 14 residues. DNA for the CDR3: TGTGCCAGCAATTTAGCGGGGGTTAAAAACATTCAGTACTTC. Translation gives CASNLAGVKNIQYF.

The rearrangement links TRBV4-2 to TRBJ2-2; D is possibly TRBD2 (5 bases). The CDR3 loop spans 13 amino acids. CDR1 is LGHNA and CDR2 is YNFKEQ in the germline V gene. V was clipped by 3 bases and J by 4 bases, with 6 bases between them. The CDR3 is CASSHGGTGELFF. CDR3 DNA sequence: TGTGCCAGCAGCCATGGAGGCACCGGGGAGCTGTTTTTT.

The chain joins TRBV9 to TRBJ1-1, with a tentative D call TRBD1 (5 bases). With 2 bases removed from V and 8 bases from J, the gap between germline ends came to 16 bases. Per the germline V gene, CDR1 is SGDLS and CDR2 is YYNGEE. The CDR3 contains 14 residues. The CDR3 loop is CASSVEGTWEEAFF. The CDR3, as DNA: TGTGCCAGCAGCGTCGAGGGGACTTGGGAAGAAGCTTTCTTT.

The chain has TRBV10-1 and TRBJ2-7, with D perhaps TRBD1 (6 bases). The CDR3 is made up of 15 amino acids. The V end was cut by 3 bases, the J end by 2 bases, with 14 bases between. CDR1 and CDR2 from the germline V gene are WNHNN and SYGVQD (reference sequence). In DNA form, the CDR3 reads TGCGCCAGCAGTGACTCCCGGGCAGGGGCCTACGAGCAGTACGTC. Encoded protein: CASSDSRAGAYEQYV.

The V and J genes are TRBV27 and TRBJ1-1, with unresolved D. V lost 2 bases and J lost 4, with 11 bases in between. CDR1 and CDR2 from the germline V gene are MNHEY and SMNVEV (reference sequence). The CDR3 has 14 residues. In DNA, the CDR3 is TGTGCCAGCAGTTTAAACGTTTGGAGCACTGAAGCTTTCTTT. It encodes CASSLNVWSTEAFF.

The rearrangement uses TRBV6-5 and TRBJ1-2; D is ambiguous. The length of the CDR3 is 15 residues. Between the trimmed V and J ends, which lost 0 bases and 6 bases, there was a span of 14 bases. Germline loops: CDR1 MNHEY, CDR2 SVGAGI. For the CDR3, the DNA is TGTGCCAGCAGTTACTCGAGTGGCGTCGGGGATGGCTACACCTTC. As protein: CASSYSSGVGDGYTF.

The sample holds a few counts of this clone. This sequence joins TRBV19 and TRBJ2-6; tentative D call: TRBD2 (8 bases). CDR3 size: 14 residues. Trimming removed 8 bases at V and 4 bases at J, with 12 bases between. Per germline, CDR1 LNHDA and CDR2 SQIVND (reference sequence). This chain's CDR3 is CASREGAGANVLTF. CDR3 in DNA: TGTGCCAGTCGGGAGGGGGCGGGGGCCAACGTCCTGACTTTC.

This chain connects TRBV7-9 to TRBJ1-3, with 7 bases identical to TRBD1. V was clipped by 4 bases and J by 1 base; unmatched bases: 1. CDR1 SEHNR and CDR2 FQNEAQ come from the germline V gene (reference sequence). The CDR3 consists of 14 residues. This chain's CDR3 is CASSSGGSGNTIYF. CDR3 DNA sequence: TGTGCCAGCAGCTCAGGGGGTTCTGGAAACACCATATATTTT.

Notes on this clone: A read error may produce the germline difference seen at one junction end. CDR3 sequence reads: CASSQGRNKGVF. CDR3 sequence (DNA): TGTGCCAGCAGCCAAGGGCGGAACAAGGGGGTTTTT. The chain uses TRBV3-1 (or the pseudogene TRBV3-2) and TRBJ1-4, with a weak D call TRBD1 (6 bases). The CDR3 consists of 12 residues. The V gene's germline CDR1 is LGHDT and CDR2 YNNKEL (reference sequence).

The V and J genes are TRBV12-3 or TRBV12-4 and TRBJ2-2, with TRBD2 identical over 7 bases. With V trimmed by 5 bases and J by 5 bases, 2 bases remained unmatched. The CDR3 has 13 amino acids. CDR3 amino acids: CASSGLDTGELFF. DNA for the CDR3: TGTGCCAGCAGTGGACTAGATACCGGGGAGCTGTTTTTT.

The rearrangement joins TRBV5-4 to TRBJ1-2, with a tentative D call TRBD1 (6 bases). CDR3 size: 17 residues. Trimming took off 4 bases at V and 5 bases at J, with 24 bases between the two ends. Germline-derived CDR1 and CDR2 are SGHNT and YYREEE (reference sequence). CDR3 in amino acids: CASSAELGQGSGYGYTF. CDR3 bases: TGTGCCAGCAGCGCGGAATTAGGTCAGGGGAGTGGTTATGGCTACACCTTC.

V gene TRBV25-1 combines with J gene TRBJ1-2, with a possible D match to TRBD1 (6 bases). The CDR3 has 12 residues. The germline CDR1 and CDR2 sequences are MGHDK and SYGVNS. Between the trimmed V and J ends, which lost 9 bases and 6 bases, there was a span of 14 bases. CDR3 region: CASQQGLDGYTF. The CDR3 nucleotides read TGTGCCAGTCAACAGGGATTGGATGGCTACACCTTC.

The CDR3 region is CATSVLRGQGDYGYTF. The CDR3 DNA follows: TGTGCCACCAGCGTACTAAGGGGACAGGGGGATTATGGCTACACCTTC. This rearrangement joins TRBV15 to TRBJ1-2; TRBD1 aligns across 11 bases. Germline assignment: CDR1 LNHNV and CDR2 YYDKDF (reference sequence). The CDR3 runs 16 residues. With 5 bases clipped from V and 5 bases from J, the junction kept 10 bases outside the gene matches.

CDR3 sequence: CASSPWAGGHGYTF. As DNA, the CDR3 is TGTGCCAGCAGCCCTTGGGCGGGGGGCCATGGCTACACCTTC. The V call is TRBV3-1 (or the pseudogene TRBV3-2), the J call TRBJ1-2; possible D gene TRBD1, 6 bases. CDR3 length: 14 amino acids. Trimming stripped 4 bases from V and 6 bases from J, with 15 bases between. Germline CDR1 reads LGHDT; CDR2 reads YNNKEL (reference sequence).

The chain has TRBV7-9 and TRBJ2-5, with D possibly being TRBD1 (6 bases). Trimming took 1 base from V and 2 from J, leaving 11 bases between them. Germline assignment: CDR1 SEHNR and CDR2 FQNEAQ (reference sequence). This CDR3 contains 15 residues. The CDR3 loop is CASSLGWQGQETQYF. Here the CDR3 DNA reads TGTGCCAGCAGCTTAGGTTGGCAGGGGCAAGAGACCCAGTACTTC.

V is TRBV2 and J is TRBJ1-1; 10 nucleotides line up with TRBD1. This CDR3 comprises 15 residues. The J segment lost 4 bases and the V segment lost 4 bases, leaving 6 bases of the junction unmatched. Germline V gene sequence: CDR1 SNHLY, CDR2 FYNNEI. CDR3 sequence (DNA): TGTGCCAGCAGTGGGGACAGGGGCCGGAGCACTGAAGCTTTCTTT. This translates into CASSGDRGRSTEAFF. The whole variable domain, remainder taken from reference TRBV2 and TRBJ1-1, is EPEVTQTPSHQVTQMGQEVILRCVPISNHLYFYWYRQILGQKVEFLVSFYNNEISEKSEIFDDQFSVERPDGSNFTLKIRSTKLEDSAMYFCASSGDRGRSTEAFFGQGTRLTVV.

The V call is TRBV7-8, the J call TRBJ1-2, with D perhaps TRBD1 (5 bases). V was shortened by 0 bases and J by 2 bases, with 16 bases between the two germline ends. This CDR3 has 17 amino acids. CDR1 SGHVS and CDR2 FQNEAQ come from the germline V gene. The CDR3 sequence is CASSLAGVRGKNYGYTF. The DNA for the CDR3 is TGTGCCAGCAGCTTAGCGGGGGTGCGGGGCAAAAACTATGGCTACACCTTC.

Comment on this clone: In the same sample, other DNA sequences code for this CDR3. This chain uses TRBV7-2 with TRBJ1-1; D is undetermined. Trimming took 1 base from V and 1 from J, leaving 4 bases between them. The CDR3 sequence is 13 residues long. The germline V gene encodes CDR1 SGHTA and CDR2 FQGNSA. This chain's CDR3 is CASSLGQNTEAFF. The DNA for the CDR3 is TGTGCCAGCAGCTTAGGACAGAACACTGAAGCTTTCTTT. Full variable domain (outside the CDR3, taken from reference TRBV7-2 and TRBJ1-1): GAGVSQSPSNKVTEKGKDVELRCDPISGHTALYWYRQSLGQGLEFLIYFQGNSAPDKSGLPSDRFSAERTGGSVSTLTIQRTQQEDSAVYLCASSLGQNTEAFFGQGTRLTVV.